The rows below give T cell receptor beta chains drawn from one sample of a study of blood T cell repertoires in COVID-19. Profiled with immunoSEQ multiplex PCR; TCRdb holds only in-frame clones, not every one. The sample contains roughly 110,000 clones, around 89% of which appear only once. Sample: peripheral blood. These receptors all stem from a woman aged 50 to 60 with acute or convalescent COVID-19. The CDR3 runs from the conserved cysteine through the conserved F or W. The order of the fields is J gene, clone size, V gene, D gene, CDR3 protein, CDR3 DNA. A D gene is named only where the DNA matches it firmly. A clone size is listed for some rows: how often the clone was seen (once, few, many), or a class if it is expanded.

j_call: TRBJ2-5
clone_size: -
v_call: TRBV4-1
d_call: -
cdr3_aa: CASSPWKTRETQYF
cdr3_nt: TGCGCCAGCAGCCCATGGAAAACCAGGGAGACCCAGTACTTC

j_call: TRBJ2-2
clone_size: -
v_call: TRBV19
d_call: TRBD1
cdr3_aa: CASKGQGNTGELFF
cdr3_nt: TGTGCCAGTAAGGGACAGGGAAACACCGGGGAGCTGTTTTTT

j_call: TRBJ1-2
clone_size: -
v_call: TRBV4-3
d_call: TRBD1
cdr3_aa: CASSIGQGLYGYTF
cdr3_nt: TGCGCCAGCAGCATCGGACAGGGACTCTATGGCTACACCTTC

j_call: TRBJ2-7
clone_size: -
v_call: TRBV7-9
d_call: TRBD1
cdr3_aa: CASSLSGGYEQYF
cdr3_nt: TGTGCCAGCAGCTTATCAGGGGGTTACGAGCAGTACTTC

j_call: TRBJ1-2
clone_size: -
v_call: TRBV25-1
d_call: -
cdr3_aa: CASSVTGNGYTF
cdr3_nt: TGTGCCAGCAGTGTTACAGGGAATGGCTACACCTTC

j_call: TRBJ1-4
clone_size: -
v_call: TRBV7-8
d_call: TRBD1
cdr3_aa: CASSRTGAEGDIEKLFF
cdr3_nt: TGTGCCAGCAGCCGTACAGGGGCGGAGGGAGACATCGAAAAACTGTTTTTT

j_call: TRBJ2-1
clone_size: -
v_call: TRBV19
d_call: -
cdr3_aa: CASSITSPGEQFF
cdr3_nt: TGTGCCAGTAGTATTACTAGCCCCGGTGAGCAGTTCTTC

j_call: TRBJ1-1
clone_size: -
v_call: TRBV5-6
d_call: -
cdr3_aa: CASTFYDTEAFF
cdr3_nt: TGTGCCAGCACTTTCTATGACACTGAAGCTTTCTTT

j_call: TRBJ2-2
clone_size: -
v_call: TRBV19
d_call: -
cdr3_aa: CASSIVAGSSTGELFF
cdr3_nt: TGTGCCAGTAGTATAGTGGCGGGCTCGAGCACCGGGGAGCTGTTTTTT

j_call: TRBJ1-2
clone_size: few
v_call: TRBV10-3
d_call: TRBD1
cdr3_aa: CAIRYTGTDFNYGYTF
cdr3_nt: TGTGCCATCAGGTACACCGGGACAGACTTTAACTATGGCTACACCTTC

j_call: TRBJ1-2
clone_size: -
v_call: TRBV6-1
d_call: TRBD1
cdr3_aa: CASSEFGTGTVYTF
cdr3_nt: TGTGCCAGCAGTGAATTTGGGACAGGGACTGTCTACACCTTC

j_call: TRBJ2-1
clone_size: -
v_call: TRBV12-3/TRBV12-4
d_call: TRBD2
cdr3_aa: CASSRGTKKQFF
cdr3_nt: TGTGCCAGCAGCCGCGGGACTAAAAAGCAGTTCTTC

j_call: TRBJ2-1
clone_size: few
v_call: TRBV7-2
d_call: -
cdr3_aa: CASSLSSYNEQFF
cdr3_nt: TGTGCCAGCAGCTTGAGCTCCTACAATGAGCAGTTCTTC

j_call: TRBJ1-1
clone_size: -
v_call: TRBV5-6
d_call: TRBD1
cdr3_aa: CASRIGRQGAFF
cdr3_nt: TGTGCCAGCAGAATCGGGAGACAGGGGGCTTTCTTT

j_call: TRBJ2-1
clone_size: -
v_call: TRBV11-2
d_call: TRBD2
cdr3_aa: CASSFGTGGYNEQFF
cdr3_nt: TGTGCCAGCAGCTTCGGGACGGGGGGGTACAATGAGCAGTTCTTC

j_call: TRBJ1-1
clone_size: -
v_call: TRBV19
d_call: TRBD1
cdr3_aa: CASSIVLGGTGPTEAFF
cdr3_nt: TGTGCCAGTAGTATAGTGTTGGGCGGGACAGGGCCGACTGAAGCTTTCTTT

j_call: TRBJ1-5
clone_size: once
v_call: TRBV19
d_call: -
cdr3_aa: CASSLVQDLSNQPQHF
cdr3_nt: TGTGCCAGTAGTCTAGTGCAGGATTTATCAAATCAGCCCCAGCATTTT

j_call: TRBJ2-6
clone_size: -
v_call: TRBV10-3
d_call: -
cdr3_aa: CAISQGFSSGANVLTF
cdr3_nt: TGTGCCATCAGTCAGGGCTTCAGCTCTGGGGCCAACGTCCTGACTTTC

j_call: TRBJ2-3
clone_size: -
v_call: TRBV5-4
d_call: TRBD2
cdr3_aa: CASSSSTSGSLSTDTQYF
cdr3_nt: TGTGCCAGCAGCTCTTCGACTAGCGGGAGTCTTAGCACAGATACGCAGTATTTT

j_call: TRBJ2-5
clone_size: -
v_call: TRBV24-1
d_call: -
cdr3_aa: CATSLGATQYF
cdr3_nt: TGTGCCACCAGTCTAGGGGCGACCCAGTACTTC

j_call: TRBJ2-3
clone_size: -
v_call: TRBV27
d_call: -
cdr3_aa: CASSVRGSEDTQYF
cdr3_nt: TGTGCCAGCAGTGTCAGGGGTAGTGAAGATACGCAGTATTTT

j_call: TRBJ2-7
clone_size: -
v_call: TRBV28
d_call: -
cdr3_aa: CASRATGSSYEQYF
cdr3_nt: TGTGCCAGCAGGGCGACAGGAAGCTCCTACGAGCAGTACTTC

j_call: TRBJ1-1
clone_size: -
v_call: TRBV18
d_call: -
cdr3_aa: CASSLSSVNTEAFF
cdr3_nt: TGTGCCAGCTCACTCTCGAGCGTGAACACTGAAGCTTTCTTT

j_call: TRBJ1-5
clone_size: -
v_call: TRBV28
d_call: -
cdr3_aa: CASSFLSTGLNQPQHF
cdr3_nt: TGTGCCAGCAGTTTCCTCTCGACAGGTCTCAATCAGCCCCAGCATTTT

j_call: TRBJ2-2
clone_size: -
v_call: TRBV5-1
d_call: -
cdr3_aa: CASRTGYTGELFF
cdr3_nt: TGCGCCAGCAGAACAGGGTACACCGGGGAGCTGTTTTTT

j_call: TRBJ1-2
clone_size: -
v_call: TRBV24-1
d_call: -
cdr3_aa: CATSELGQSYGYTF
cdr3_nt: TGTGCCACCAGTGAGCTTGGACAGAGCTATGGCTACACCTTC

j_call: TRBJ2-5
clone_size: -
v_call: TRBV9
d_call: -
cdr3_aa: CASSPTPGLTLGTQYF
cdr3_nt: TGTGCCAGCAGCCCAACCCCGGGACTTACCCTCGGGACTCAGTACTTC

j_call: TRBJ2-3
clone_size: -
v_call: TRBV3-1/TRBV3-2
d_call: TRBD2
cdr3_aa: CASSHGLAGGPDTQYF
cdr3_nt: TGTGCCAGCAGCCACGGACTAGCGGGGGGTCCAGATACGCAGTATTTT

j_call: TRBJ1-5
clone_size: once
v_call: TRBV6-5
d_call: TRBD1
cdr3_aa: CASSSGQGNPQHF
cdr3_nt: TGTGCCAGCAGTTCCGGACAGGGGAACCCCCAGCATTTT

j_call: TRBJ1-1
clone_size: -
v_call: TRBV5-1
d_call: TRBD1
cdr3_aa: CASSLLDRGGTEAFF
cdr3_nt: TGCGCCAGCAGCTTGTTGGACAGGGGAGGGACTGAAGCTTTCTTT

j_call: TRBJ1-2
clone_size: -
v_call: TRBV2
d_call: TRBD1
cdr3_aa: CASSESRGREGYTF
cdr3_nt: TGTGCCAGCAGTGAGAGCAGGGGGCGAGAGGGCTACACCTTC

j_call: TRBJ1-1
clone_size: once
v_call: TRBV4-1
d_call: -
cdr3_aa: CASSQSGGANTEAFF
cdr3_nt: TGCGCCAGCAGCCAATCAGGAGGCGCGAACACTGAAGCTTTCTTT

j_call: TRBJ2-3
clone_size: once
v_call: TRBV27
d_call: TRBD1
cdr3_aa: CASSPTGRTDTQYF
cdr3_nt: TGTGCCAGCAGCCCGACAGGGCGCACAGATACGCAGTATTTT

j_call: TRBJ2-2
clone_size: -
v_call: TRBV6-5
d_call: TRBD1
cdr3_aa: CASSYGTANTGELFF
cdr3_nt: TGTGCCAGCAGCTACGGGACAGCGAACACCGGGGAGCTGTTTTTT

j_call: TRBJ2-5
clone_size: -
v_call: TRBV5-4
d_call: -
cdr3_aa: CASSSGHSTGETQYF
cdr3_nt: TGTGCCAGCAGCTCGGGACATTCCACCGGAGAGACCCAGTACTTC

j_call: TRBJ2-3
clone_size: -
v_call: TRBV6-5
d_call: -
cdr3_aa: CASTRGTDTQYF
cdr3_nt: TGTGCCAGCACACGGGGCACAGATACGCAGTATTTT

j_call: TRBJ1-2
clone_size: -
v_call: TRBV2
d_call: -
cdr3_aa: CASRATGLNYGYTF
cdr3_nt: TGTGCCAGCAGGGCGACAGGCCTGAACTATGGCTACACCTTC

j_call: TRBJ1-4
clone_size: -
v_call: TRBV30
d_call: TRBD1
cdr3_aa: CAWTGQGEFNEKLFF
cdr3_nt: TGTGCCTGGACCGGACAGGGGGAGTTCAATGAAAAACTGTTTTTT

j_call: TRBJ2-7
clone_size: few
v_call: TRBV30
d_call: TRBD1
cdr3_aa: CAWRRAPGQGSYEQYF
cdr3_nt: TGTGCCTGGAGGAGAGCCCCGGGACAGGGCTCCTACGAGCAGTACTTC